Listed here are 30 T cell receptor beta chains from one sample, sequenced in a study of T cell responses to AZD1222 COVID-19 vaccine. Measured with immunoSEQ multiplex PCR; TCRdb has only the in-frame clones, and not every one. The table has roughly 140,000 clones, around 88% seen once. The sample was peripheral blood, taken on day 0 of MenACWY control vaccination. The receptors shown here come from an adult in good health.

The chain has TRBV27 and TRBJ1-6, with TRBD1 matching 7 bases. The V segment lost 7 bases and the J segment 7 bases; nucleotides outside the gene matches: 13. This CDR3 spans 16 amino acids. CDR1 MNHEY and CDR2 SMNVEV come from the germline V gene (reference sequence). CDR3 sequence reads: CASTQLRQGPNSPLHF. The CDR3 nucleotides are TGTGCCAGCACCCAACTCCGACAGGGACCGAATTCACCCCTCCACTTT.

As to this clone: The sample holds other DNA sequences that translate to the same CDR3. V gene TRBV18 combines with J gene TRBJ1-2; 8 bases fit TRBD1. This CDR3 region has 13 residues. Germline CDR1 and CDR2: KGHSH and LQKENI. Trimming took 6 bases from V and 5 from J; bases not matched to a gene: 5. CDR3 in amino acids: CASSPDRGYGYTF. CDR3 DNA sequence: TGTGCCAGCTCGCCCGACAGGGGATATGGCTACACCTTC. The entire variable domain, with the rest obtained from reference TRBV18 and TRBJ1-2, is as follows: NAGVMQNPRHLVRRRGQEARLRCSPMKGHSHVYWYRQLPEEGLKFMVYLQKENIIDESGMPKERFSAEFPKEGPSILRIQQVVRGDSAAYFCASSPDRGYGYTFGSGTRLTVV.

This chain's CDR3 is CASSYTTLLEQYF. The CDR3 DNA follows: TGTGCCAGCAGTTACACAACACTCCTCGAGCAGTACTTC. The gene calls are TRBV6-2 or TRBV6-3 and TRBJ2-7; D is ambiguous. The germline V and J ends were trimmed by 2 bases and 6 bases, with 11 bases remaining between them. Germline V CDR1 and CDR2: MNHEY, SVGEGT. The CDR3 consists of 13 residues.

In its sample, this clone was seen once. The CDR3 protein is CASSLSGEQFF. The CDR3 DNA follows: TGTGCCAGCAGTTTAAGCGGTGAGCAGTTCTTC. The chain joins TRBV12-3 or TRBV12-4 to TRBJ2-1, with D perhaps matching TRBD2 (5 bases). The CDR3 runs to 11 residues. The V end was cut by 2 bases, the J end by 9 bases, with 5 bases between.

The rearrangement links TRBV25-1 to TRBJ1-1; D is perhaps TRBD1 (6 bases). Trimming took 3 bases from V and 5 from J, leaving 13 bases between them. The CDR3 runs to 14 residues. Germline CDR1 reads MGHDK; CDR2 reads SYGVNS. The CDR3 bases are TGTGCCAGCAGTGACTCACAGGGACGGACTGAAGCTTTCTTT. It translates to CASSDSQGRTEAFF.

The chain uses TRBV4-3 and TRBJ1-5; 11 bases line up with TRBD1. The length of the CDR3 is 16 residues. The trim removed 3 bases at V and 7 bases at J, leaving 8 bases unmatched. The V gene's germline CDR1 is LGHNA and CDR2 YSLEER. CDR3 sequence reads: CASSQFPGQGGQPQHF. The CDR3 DNA follows: TGCGCCAGCAGCCAGTTCCCGGGACAGGGGGGACAGCCCCAGCATTTT.

The genes are TRBV7-9 and TRBJ2-6; D is ambiguous. Germline loops: CDR1 SEHNR, CDR2 FQNEAQ (reference sequence). CDR3 length equals 15 residues. Trimming removed 6 bases from V and 0 bases from J, with 9 bases in between. The CDR3 nucleotides read TGTGCCAGCAGTTCAGGCAGCTCTGGGGCCAACGTCCTGACTTTC. It codes for CASSSGSSGANVLTF.

J is TRBJ2-7 and V is TRBV11-2; the D is unclear. In germline, CDR1 is SGHAT, CDR2 FQNNGV. This CDR3 has 13 residues. V was shortened by 1 base and J by 5 bases, with 9 bases between the two germline ends. The CDR3 here is CASSLGVNNEQYF. Here the CDR3 DNA reads TGTGCCAGCAGCTTAGGGGTCAACAACGAGCAGTACTTC.

This clone was recorded a few times. The J gene is TRBJ1-4, the V gene TRBV18; D remains ambiguous. Trimming took 2 bases from V and 3 from J, leaving 10 bases between them. This CDR3 spans 15 amino acids. Germline V gives CDR1 KGHSH, CDR2 LQKENI. CDR3 sequence reads: CASSPKPGPNEKLFF. In DNA, the CDR3 is TGTGCCAGCTCACCAAAGCCGGGCCCTAATGAAAAACTGTTTTTT.

This chain uses TRBV12-3 or TRBV12-4 with TRBJ2-2; no firm D call. This CDR3 comprises 11 residues. V dropped 6 bases and J dropped 6 bases, with 5 bases sitting between them. This chain's CDR3 is CASRVSGELFF. CDR3 in DNA: TGTGCCAGCAGGGTATCCGGGGAGCTGTTTTTT.

The J gene is TRBJ2-7, the V gene TRBV28, with 13 nucleotides matching TRBD2. Germline assignment: CDR1 MDHEN and CDR2 SYDVKM. This CDR3 spans 15 amino acids. V dropped 6 bases and J dropped 3; count of bases not matched to a gene: 5. CDR3: CASSPRTSGGYEQYF. CDR3 nucleotide sequence: TGTGCCAGCAGCCCCAGGACTAGCGGGGGCTACGAGCAGTACTTC.

A remark on this clone: Germline is not matched at one junction end, which may reflect a read error. This chain's CDR3 is CASSQPIRSAF. The CDR3, as DNA: TGCGCCAGCAGTCAACCGATTCGGTCCGCCTTC. V usage is TRBV23-1 and J usage is TRBJ1-2; D uncertain. TRBV23-1 is designated an ORF whose function remains uncertain. CDR3 length: 11 residues.

This chain connects TRBV11-3 to TRBJ1-3; D call uncertain. Trimming took off 0 bases at V and 4 bases at J, with 4 bases between the two ends. The CDR3 totals 13 residues. Per germline, CDR1 SGHNT and CDR2 YENEEA. CDR3 coding DNA: TGTGCCAGCAGCTTAGACACGGGAAACACCATATATTTT. Translation gives CASSLDTGNTIYF.

The chain recombines TRBV5-1 with TRBJ2-5, with TRBD2 identical over 10 bases. This CDR3 comprises 16 residues. The V and J ends lost 4 bases and 1 base, in that order; junction bases with no gene match: 7. From germline, CDR1 is SGHRS and CDR2 YFSETQ. CDR3 amino acids: CASSLSLAGAQETQYF. The DNA for the CDR3 is TGCGCCAGCAGCCTCTCTCTAGCGGGGGCCCAAGAGACCCAGTACTTC.

The chain links TRBV7-2 to TRBJ2-7, with 10 bases fitting TRBD2. Trimming took 2 bases from V and 4 from J; bases not matched to a gene: 8. This CDR3 is built from 16 residues. Germline-derived CDR1 and CDR2 are SGHTA and FQGNSA. The CDR3 DNA reads TGTGCCAGCAGCTTAAGTATAGCGGGGGGACTATACGAGCAGTACTTC. Its protein product is CASSLSIAGGLYEQYF.

The J gene is TRBJ1-2, the V gene TRBV19, with no clear D. Trimming cost V 7 bases and J 3 bases, with 15 bases left between them. Germline CDR1 and CDR2: LNHDA and SQIVND (reference sequence). CDR3 length: 14 residues. The CDR3 sequence: CASTETRNHYGYTF. Written as DNA, the CDR3 is TGTGCCAGTACCGAAACACGGAACCACTATGGCTACACCTTC. The variable domain in full, with the rest retrieved from reference TRBV19 and TRBJ1-2, is DGGITQSPKYLFRKEGQNVTLSCEQNLNHDAMYWYRQDPGQGLRLIYYSQIVNDFQKGDIAEGYSVSREKKESFPLTVTSAQKNPTAFYLCASTETRNHYGYTFGSGTRLTVV.

This clone was observed a few times. The chain is built from TRBV4-2 and TRBJ2-2; tentative D call: TRBD2 (6 bases). V dropped 0 bases and J dropped 7 bases, with 9 bases sitting between them. Germline loops: CDR1 LGHNA, CDR2 YNFKEQ. The CDR3 runs to 14 residues. The CDR3: CASSQESSGGELFF. The CDR3 DNA reads as TGTGCCAGCAGCCAAGAGAGTAGCGGCGGGGAGCTGTTTTTT.

This rearrangement joins TRBV19 to TRBJ1-6; D is uncertain. Between the trimmed V and J ends, which lost 3 bases and 10 bases, there was a span of 13 bases. The germline V gene encodes CDR1 LNHDA and CDR2 SQIVND (reference sequence). CDR3 length: 14 amino acids. DNA of the CDR3: TGTGCCAGTAGTATGGCGGGAGAGGCCTCACCCCTCCACTTT. Protein: CASSMAGEASPLHF.

The V call is TRBV5-5, the J call TRBJ2-7, with 9 bases lining up with TRBD1. This CDR3 region has 15 residues. V was clipped by 3 bases and J by 6 bases; unmatched bases: 10. Germline V gives CDR1 SGHKS, CDR2 YYEKEE (reference sequence). CDR3: CASSSGQGYIGEQYF. As DNA, the CDR3 is TGTGCCAGCAGCTCTGGACAGGGGTATATTGGCGAGCAGTACTTC.

CDR3: CASSIRARAADTQYF. CDR3 in DNA: TGCGCCAGCAGTATTCGGGCGAGGGCAGCGGATACGCAGTATTTT. The chain employs TRBV5-1 and TRBJ2-3; possibly TRBD2 for D (5 bases). The length of the CDR3 is 15 residues. CDR1 and CDR2 (germline): SGHRS, YFSETQ. Trimming left V 5 bases short and J 6 bases short, with 19 bases between.

This clone appeared a single time. The J gene is TRBJ1-6, the V gene TRBV18; TRBD1 agrees at 10 bases. CDR1 is KGHSH, CDR2 LQKENI, per germline. The CDR3 sequence is 15 residues long. V was clipped by 5 bases and J by 8 bases; unmatched bases: 6. DNA of the CDR3: TGTGCCAGCTCAGAGACAGGGGGCCGGGATTCACCCCTCCACTTT. Its translation: CASSETGGRDSPLHF.

This chain connects TRBV2 to TRBJ1-1; no clear D. V dropped 5 bases and J dropped 5 bases, with 12 bases sitting between them. The CDR3 is 13 residues long. Germline CDR1 is SNHLY and CDR2 is FYNNEI. CDR3: CASSIGVGTEAFF. As DNA, the CDR3 is TGTGCCAGCAGTATAGGTGTAGGGACTGAAGCTTTCTTT.

The CDR3 spells CASSQESGYGYTF. CDR3 bases: TGCGCCAGCAGCCAAGAAAGTGGGTATGGCTACACCTTC. The chain carries TRBV4-1 and TRBJ1-2; no definite D call. The CDR3 loop spans 13 amino acids. Trimming cost V 0 bases and J 5 bases, with 7 bases left between them. The germline V gene encodes CDR1 MGHRA and CDR2 YSYEKL.

This clone was seen a few times. The gene calls are TRBV7-9 and TRBJ1-1; D possibly corresponds to TRBD1 (5 bases). V was clipped by 5 bases and J by 5 bases, with 18 bases between them. Germline V lookup: CDR1 SEHNR, CDR2 FQNEAQ (reference sequence). This CDR3 region has 15 residues. DNA for the CDR3: TGTGCCAGCAGCGCGAGCGGCGGGAAGGGGACTGAAGCTTTCTTT. Amino acids: CASSASGGKGTEAFF.

The chain joins TRBV11-2 to TRBJ2-5; no clear D gene. The CDR3 extends over 9 amino acids. CDR1 is SGHAT, CDR2 FQNNGV, per germline. The V gene lost 8 bases and the J gene lost 5 bases, with 3 bases spanning the gap. As DNA, the CDR3 is TGTGCCAGCCTGGAGACCCAGTACTTC. Translating it yields CASLETQYF. The entire variable domain, with the rest obtained from reference TRBV11-2 and TRBJ2-5, is as follows: EAGVAQSPRYKIIEKRQSVAFWCNPISGHATLYWYQQILGQGPKLLIQFQNNGVVDDSQLPKDRFSAERLKGVDSTLKIQPAKLEDSAVYLCASLETQYFGPGTRLLVL.

The chain recombines TRBV6-2 or TRBV6-3 with TRBJ2-7; a possible D gene is TRBD2 (6 bases). Germline V CDR1 and CDR2: MNHEY, SVGEGT. The CDR3 sequence is 16 residues long. The V and J ends lost 2 bases and 4 bases respectively, with 18 bases between them. CDR3 coding DNA: TGTGCCAGCAGTTACCGCGGTTGGACGGGGGAATACGAGCAGTACTTC. Translation: CASSYRGWTGEYEQYF.

The chain joins TRBV7-9 to TRBJ1-3; 9 positions agree with TRBD1. This CDR3 region has 16 residues. Per germline, CDR1 SEHNR and CDR2 FQNEAQ (reference sequence). The J segment lost 1 base and the V segment lost 5 bases, leaving 6 bases of the junction unmatched. The CDR3: CASSPRTGASGNTIYF. The CDR3, as DNA: TGTGCCAGCAGCCCGCGGACAGGGGCTTCTGGAAACACCATATATTTT.

This clone was recorded once. J is TRBJ2-4 and V is TRBV6-5; 7 bases fit TRBD1. The V segment lost 5 bases and the J segment 8 bases; nucleotides outside the gene matches: 9. CDR3 length: 14 residues. Germline CDR1 reads MNHEY; CDR2 reads SVGAGI. CDR3 sequence reads: CASSPVPQGYIQYF. The CDR3 nucleotides are TGTGCCAGCAGTCCTGTTCCACAGGGGTACATTCAGTACTTC.

The genes are TRBV6-4 and TRBJ2-1; 8 bases match TRBD2. The germline V gene encodes CDR1 MRHNA and CDR2 SNTAGT. With 10 bases clipped from V and 4 bases from J, the junction kept 9 bases outside the gene matches. CDR3 length: 14 residues. In DNA form, the CDR3 reads TGTGCCACCAAGCGGGAGTACTCTTACAATGAGCAGTTCTTC. It specifies CATKREYSYNEQFF.

The gene calls are TRBV29-1 and TRBJ2-7; 10 positions match TRBD2. The CDR3 consists of 15 residues. After removal of 4 bases from V and 4 bases from J, the junction contained 10 bases not matched to a gene. CDR1 and CDR2 (germline): SQVTM, ANQGSEA. This CDR3 reads CSVAPIAGGIYEQYF. As DNA, the CDR3 is TGCAGCGTTGCCCCTATAGCGGGGGGTATTTACGAGCAGTACTTC.